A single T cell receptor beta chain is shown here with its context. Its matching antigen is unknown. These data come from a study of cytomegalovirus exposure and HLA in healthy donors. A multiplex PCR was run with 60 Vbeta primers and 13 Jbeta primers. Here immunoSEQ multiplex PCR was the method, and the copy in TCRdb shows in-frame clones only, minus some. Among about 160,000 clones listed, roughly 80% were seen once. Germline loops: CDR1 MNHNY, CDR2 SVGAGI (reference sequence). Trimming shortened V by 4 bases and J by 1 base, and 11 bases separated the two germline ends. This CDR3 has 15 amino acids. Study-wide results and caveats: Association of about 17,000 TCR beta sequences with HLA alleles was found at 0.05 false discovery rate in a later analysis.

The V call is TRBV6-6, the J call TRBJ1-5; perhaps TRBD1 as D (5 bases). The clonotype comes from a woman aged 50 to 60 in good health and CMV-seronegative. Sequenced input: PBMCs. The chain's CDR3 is CASSFVGGSNQPQHF. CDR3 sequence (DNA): TGTGCCAGCAGTTTTGTGGGGGGGAGCAATCAGCCCCAGCATTTT.